Listed here are 18 T cell receptor beta chains from one sample, sequenced in a study of cytomegalovirus exposure and HLA in healthy donors. PCR employed 60 Vbeta and 13 Jbeta primers. Sequencing was performed with immunoSEQ multiplex PCR; in TCRdb, only in-frame clones are kept and a portion is missing. The table lists around 140,000 clones, 60% to 80% of them singletons. The specimen was PBMCs. Receptors originate from a man aged 50 or older in good health and CMV-seropositive.

The rearrangement uses TRBV12-5 and TRBJ2-7, with 9 bases that match TRBD1. The CDR3 spans 15 residues. V lost 0 bases, J lost 5 bases, and 5 bases stayed unmatched. CDR1 and CDR2 (germline): LGHNT, FRNRAP. CDR3 protein: CASGLVTGGRDEQYF. The DNA of the CDR3 is TGTGCTAGTGGTTTGGTAACAGGGGGCAGGGACGAGCAGTACTTC.

This clone has just a few counts. The V gene is TRBV4-1, the J gene TRBJ1-6; D is ambiguous. CDR3 length: 14 amino acids. Trimming removed 4 bases at V and 10 bases at J, with 14 bases between. Germline CDR1 MGHRA, CDR2 YSYEKL. This CDR3 is CASSPARFLSPLHF. For the CDR3, the DNA is TGCGCCAGCAGCCCGGCCAGGTTCTTGTCACCCCTCCACTTT.

This CDR3 is CATSREGGGGYEQYF. CDR3 nucleotide sequence: TGTGCCACCAGCAGAGAGGGGGGGGGAGGCTACGAGCAGTACTTC. V is TRBV15 and J is TRBJ2-7, with 7 bases lining up with TRBD2. The CDR3 is made up of 15 amino acids. After removal of 0 bases from V and 3 bases from J, the junction contained 5 bases not matched to a gene. Per germline, CDR1 LNHNV and CDR2 YYDKDF (reference sequence).

This clone was detected once. The rearrangement links TRBV6-6 to TRBJ1-2, with a tentative D call TRBD1 (5 bases). The CDR3 has 14 amino acids. Germline-derived CDR1 and CDR2 are MNHNY and SVGAGI (reference sequence). V was clipped by 5 bases and J by 3 bases, with 13 bases between them. The CDR3 sequence: CASSSLRVYYGYTF. CDR3 in DNA: TGTGCCAGCAGTAGCCTCAGGGTTTACTATGGCTACACCTTC.

The chain links TRBV18 to TRBJ1-2; tentative D call: TRBD1 (5 bases). V was shortened by 2 bases and J by 5 bases, with 9 bases between the two germline ends. The CDR3 totals 13 residues. Looked up from germline, CDR1 is KGHSH and CDR2 is LQKENI. CDR3 sequence: CASSPGGVYGYTF. CDR3 coding DNA: TGTGCCAGCTCACCAGGAGGGGTTTATGGCTACACCTTC. Complete variable domain (other parts from reference TRBV18 and TRBJ1-2): NAGVMQNPRHLVRRRGQEARLRCSPMKGHSHVYWYRQLPEEGLKFMVYLQKENIIDESGMPKERFSAEFPKEGPSILRIQQVVRGDSAAYFCASSPGGVYGYTFGSGTRLTVV.

This chain links TRBV10-2 with TRBJ1-4, with a tentative D call TRBD1 (5 bases). Trimming took 9 bases from V and 4 from J, leaving 18 bases between them. The CDR3 runs to 15 residues. From germline, CDR1 is WSHSY and CDR2 SAAADI. CDR3 sequence reads: CASQGPGLLNEKLFF. The CDR3 coding sequence is TGCGCCAGTCAAGGTCCGGGACTGCTTAATGAAAAACTGTTTTTT.

To note about this clone: The same CDR3 also results from other DNA sequences found in this sample. This chain uses TRBV19 with TRBJ1-1; D gene uncertain. In germline, CDR1 is LNHDA, CDR2 SQIVND (reference sequence). Trimming stripped 5 bases from V and 1 base from J, with 8 bases between. CDR3 length equals 13 residues. The CDR3 protein is CASSLGRNTEAFF. The CDR3 nucleotides are TGTGCCAGTAGTTTAGGGAGGAACACTGAAGCTTTCTTT.

CDR3 protein: CASSFSGGAYEQFF. The DNA for the CDR3 is TGTGCCAGCAGCTTTAGCGGGGGGGCGTATGAGCAGTTCTTC. The chain couples TRBV5-6 to TRBJ2-1; 11 bases are a match to TRBD2. This CDR3 is 14 amino acids long. J gave up 8 bases and V 2 bases, and 3 bases lay outside the gene matches. Germline V CDR1 and CDR2: SGHDT, YYEEEE.

In its sample, this clone was seen a few times. The CDR3 sequence: CASSLGGWGLLEQYF. CDR3 DNA sequence: TGTGCCAGCAGCTTGGGGGGGTGGGGACTCCTCGAGCAGTACTTC. J is TRBJ2-7 and V is TRBV7-9, with TRBD2 matching over 7 bases. The CDR3 loop spans 15 amino acids. After removal of 3 bases from V and 6 bases from J, the junction contained 11 bases not matched to a gene. Germline lookup yields CDR1 SEHNR and CDR2 FQNEAQ (reference sequence).

This clone was observed a handful of times. The CDR3 DNA reads TGTGCCAGCAGTTACTCGGCGGGGGGCCACTATGGCTACACCTTC. This sequence encodes CASSYSAGGHYGYTF. This chain connects TRBV6-5 to TRBJ1-2; D is possibly TRBD1 (6 bases). V was pared by 0 bases and J by 3 bases, with 11 bases between. Germline V lookup: CDR1 MNHEY, CDR2 SVGAGI. The CDR3 extends over 15 amino acids.

The chain combines TRBV4-1 with TRBJ2-1; D may be TRBD1 (5 bases). Germline V gives CDR1 MGHRA, CDR2 YSYEKL. Deletions cut 1 base from V and 7 bases from J, with 11 bases between. The CDR3 extends over 14 amino acids. The CDR3 sequence is CASSQGGRGNEQFF. The CDR3 DNA reads TGCGCCAGCAGCCAAGGAGGAAGGGGTAATGAGCAGTTCTTC.

The J gene is TRBJ2-3, the V gene TRBV9, with D unclear. Trimming pared 3 bases from V and 0 bases from J, leaving 8 bases between. The CDR3 is 14 residues long. Germline V gene sequence: CDR1 SGDLS, CDR2 YYNGEE. The DNA of the CDR3 is TGTGCCAGCAGCGGGCCCTTTAGCACAGATACGCAGTATTTT. This codes for CASSGPFSTDTQYF.

There are a few counts of this clone. The CDR3 here is CASSLATSGGPGRETQYF. Here the CDR3 DNA reads TGTGCCAGCAGCTTGGCTACTAGCGGGGGGCCGGGGCGAGAGACCCAGTACTTC. This chain uses TRBV5-5 with TRBJ2-5; 12 positions match TRBD2. This CDR3 is built from 18 residues. In germline, CDR1 is SGHKS, CDR2 YYEKEE (reference sequence). V shed 0 bases, J shed 4 bases, and the junction held 10 bases outside the gene matches.

The chain has TRBV10-3 and TRBJ2-2, with no clear D. The V end lost 4 bases, the J end lost 2 bases, and 2 bases lay between the germline ends. Per the germline V gene, CDR1 is ENHRY and CDR2 is SYGVKD. This CDR3 is built from 12 residues. CDR3 sequence reads: CAISVNTGELFF. CDR3 nucleotides: TGTGCCATCAGTGTAAACACCGGGGAGCTGTTTTTT.

This clone has a handful of counts. This chain uses TRBV5-1 with TRBJ2-1; 12 bases are a match to TRBD2. The CDR3 totals 17 residues. With V trimmed by 4 bases and J by 1 base, 6 bases remained unmatched. CDR1 and CDR2 (germline): SGHRS, YFSETQ. CDR3 nucleotide sequence: TGCGCCAGCAGCCCCCGGACTAGCGGGGAGTCCTACAATGAGCAGTTCTTC. This gives the protein CASSPRTSGESYNEQFF.

The chain is built from TRBV5-1 and TRBJ1-2; TRBD1 matches at 7 bases. Germline V gene data show CDR1 as SGHRS and CDR2 as YFSETQ. The CDR3 spans 16 residues. V trimming: 5 bases; J trimming: 8 bases; junction bases outside the gene matches: 18. The CDR3 loop reads CASSRISLAGGTGYTF. The DNA for the CDR3 is TGCGCCAGCAGTAGGATTTCCTTGGCAGGGGGGACCGGCTACACCTTC.

The chain links TRBV27 to TRBJ2-3, with D maybe TRBD2 (5 bases). V was shortened by 10 bases and J by 0 bases, with 14 bases between the two germline ends. Germline loops: CDR1 MNHEY, CDR2 SMNVEV (reference sequence). This CDR3 is built from 14 residues. Written as DNA, the CDR3 is TGTGCCATCAGAGCGGCAACTAGCACAGATACGCAGTATTTT. Protein sequence: CAIRAATSTDTQYF.

This clone was counted between two and nine times. The chain carries TRBV11-2 and TRBJ1-2; 7 positions agree with TRBD1. V lost 4 bases and J lost 5; bases outside the gene matches: 7. The CDR3 length is 14 residues. Germline-derived CDR1 and CDR2 are SGHAT and FQNNGV. In DNA, the CDR3 is TGTGCCAGCAGCTCCGACAGGGTGCGTTATGGCTACACCTTC. This translates into CASSSDRVRYGYTF.